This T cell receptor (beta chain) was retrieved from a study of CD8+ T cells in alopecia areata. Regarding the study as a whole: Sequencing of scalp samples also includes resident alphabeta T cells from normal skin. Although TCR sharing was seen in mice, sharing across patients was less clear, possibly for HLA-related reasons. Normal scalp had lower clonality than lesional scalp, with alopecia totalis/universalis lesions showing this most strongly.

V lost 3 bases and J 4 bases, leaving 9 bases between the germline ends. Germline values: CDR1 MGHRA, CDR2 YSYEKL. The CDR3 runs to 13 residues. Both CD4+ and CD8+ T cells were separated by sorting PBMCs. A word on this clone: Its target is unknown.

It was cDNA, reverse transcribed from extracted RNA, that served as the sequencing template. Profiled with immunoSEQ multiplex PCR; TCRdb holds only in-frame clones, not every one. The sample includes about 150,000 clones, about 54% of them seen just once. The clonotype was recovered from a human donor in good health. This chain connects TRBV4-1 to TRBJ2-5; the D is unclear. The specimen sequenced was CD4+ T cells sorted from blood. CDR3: CASSQAWGETQYF. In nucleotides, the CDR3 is TGCGCCAGCAGCCAGGCCTGGGGAGAGACCCAGTACTTC.